This entry concerns a single T cell receptor (beta chain). The antigen remains undetermined. This sample is part of a study of cytomegalovirus exposure and HLA in healthy donors. Study-level background: A preliminary data release comprised 70 million to 95 million unique TCRs obtained from HLA-typed donors. Across around 400 genotyped donors, around 82% landed in the Caucasian-associated ancestry cluster. Study-wide points: An analysis done earlier found most TCR beta V segments productive about 87% or about 30% of the time. Researchers catalogued roughly 170 TCR beta chains as cytomegalovirus-associated.

A multiplex PCR was run with 60 Vbeta primers and 13 Jbeta primers. Sequencing used immunoSEQ multiplex PCR; TCRdb keeps in-frame clones, though not all of them. The table lists some 180,000 clones, approximately 80% of them singletons. Germline loops: CDR1 MGHDK, CDR2 SYGVNS. This CDR3 spans 13 amino acids. V was trimmed by 1 base and J by 4 bases, leaving 5 bases between them. This sequence joins TRBV25-1 and TRBJ1-3; D remains ambiguous. Sample: PBMCs. The TCR was taken from a girl between 5 and 17 years old in good health and CMV-seropositive. In nucleotides, the CDR3 is TGTGCCAGCAGTGAATTACAGGGAAACACCATATATTTT. Protein sequence: CASSELQGNTIYF.